This T cell receptor beta chain derives from a study of T cell responses to AZD1222 COVID-19 vaccine (dated by TCRdb to about 2021). Looking at the study overall: TCR sequencing was performed for over 230 trial participants, of whom roughly 200 were given two doses of AZD1222 and approximately 25 were given two doses of MenACWY control vaccine. Trial participants were enrolled by age into 18-55, 56-69 and 70-plus year subgroups, with approximately 150, 28 and 58 TCR-sequenced participants respectively. Points the paper makes about the study in general: CD4 TCRs associated with the vaccine covered the entire spike protein, and the dominant responses were in regions 160-218 and 743-854. Reportedly, almost half of the unique spike-specific TCRs recognized epitopes lying outside the regions that are mutated in the B.1.351 and B.1.1.7 variants. Conclusions about previously exposed vaccinees were limited because only a handful of AZD1222 recipients were SARS-CoV-2 seropositive at baseline. Because no day 14 peak-response samples were available, repertoires were characterized only after the peak T cell response. In the small 56-69-year group, the increase in depth fell short of significance, most likely because of low power. Most participants were white British and females outnumbered males, and the authors suggested that clonal diversity may have been underestimated. A significant rise in spike-specific TCR breadth and depth was observed after two AZD1222 doses relative to day 0 and relative to MenACWY recipients.

In light of the paper, this sample's time point label describes: about 28 days (+/-7) after the second vaccine dose. Because spike-specific TCR depth and breadth did not differ between the two schedules, AZD1222 recipients who got a second dose at roughly 4 weeks were pooled with those who got a second dose at roughly 12 weeks. Vaccinee samples were obtained from the UK trials COV001 and COV002, which included a single-blind randomized controlled phase 2/3 trial of AZD1222 (ChAdOx1 nCoV-19) in healthy adults. For TCRbeta chain sequencing, PBMC samples from trial participants were taken at day 0 and at day 28 after the second dose. The CDR3 regions of human TCRbeta chains were analyzed by immunosequencing. Per the original workflow: Repertoire TCRs were checked for matches against a reference library of SARS-CoV-2-specific TCRs that had been generated using the MIRA antigen-specificity platform. Breadth meant the fraction of unique TCRs that were SARS-CoV-2-associated, whereas depth meant the fraction of total T cells that were SARS-CoV-2-associated. Using the MIRA data, every spike-specific TCR was mapped to the spike region that the TCR reacted to and assigned to either a CD4 or a CD8 class. Log10-transformed breadth and depth values were compared by one-way ANOVA with Sidak's multiple comparisons tests. TCRdb mirrors the immuneACCESS table, restricted to in-frame sequences. Some clones are absent from its copies; in checked studies, under half trace to an unresolved V gene, and the reason for the others is unknown. V and J calls plus clone size are reproduced from that table; the DNA served to infer D and trimming. Recorded for this sample are about 130,000 clones; approximately 86% of them occurred a single time. The biggest ten clones account for approximately 6% of the sample.

With regard to this clone: Its target antigen remains unknown. No qualities accompany the bases; no much larger clone lies one base away.

Looking up the germline V gene yields CDR1 MNHEY and CDR2 SVGAGI. Cut back by 5 bases and 4 bases, the V and J ends lie 14 bases apart. Reading from cysteine to phenylalanine, the CDR3 counts 14 amino acids. Only the CDR3 DNA is retained, 42 bases long and in frame from the first base. The source of this sequence is an adult who received the AZD1222 COVID-19 vaccine. The rearranged segments are TRBV6-5 and TRBJ1-2; the D gene is unclear. The sample in question was peripheral blood, obtained 28 days after the second AZD1222 dose. The nucleotides are TGTGCCAGCAGTCCCAGGCCACCCAGCTATGGCTACACCTTC. This encodes CASSPRPPSYGYTF.